This T cell receptor (beta chain) was captured in a study of CD8 T cells in ankylosing spondylitis. In making TCR beta libraries, quantitative 5'-RACE with molecular barcodes was used. MiXCR, applied by TCRdb to the 5' RACE reads, yields one record per CDR3 protein. The sample holds roughly 100,000 distinct CDR3 sequences, about 8% seen once. Germline values: CDR1 LNHNV, CDR2 YYDKDF (reference sequence). Germline trimming cut 1 base from V and 2 bases from J; bases unmatched to any gene: 5. The CDR3 runs to 17 residues. Findings and caveats of the study: Apparently characteristic of ankylosing spondylitis blood was a TCR beta motif (about eight highly homologous variants). The authors reported significant enrichment of disease-linked clones in matched ankylosing spondylitis synovial fluid.

This clonotype was seen ten or more times. Its antigen is as yet unknown. This receptor was identified in a male donor with ankylosing spondylitis or in good health (not recorded which). The V call is TRBV15, the J call TRBJ2-3; 11 bases are shared with TRBD2. The specimen sequenced was blood, either unsorted or a sorted T cell fraction (not recorded which). The DNA of the CDR3 is TGTGCCACCAGCAGAGCGGATAGCGGGAGGGCCACAGATACGCAGTATTTT. It yields the protein CATSRADSGRATDTQYF.